Listed below are T cell receptor beta chains from one sample, sequenced in a study of blood T cell repertoires in COVID-19. Sequencing was performed with immunoSEQ multiplex PCR; in TCRdb, only in-frame clones are kept and a portion is missing. The data contain about 500,000 clones, 85% to 90% of them singletons. Specimen: peripheral blood. These receptor sequences come from a woman aged 45-65 years with COVID-19, enrolled during active disease. Each CDR3 is given with its conserved first and last residue. Each record gives: V gene, D gene, J gene, clone size, CDR3 DNA, CDR3 protein. A D gene is named only where the DNA matches it firmly. Where a row states a size, it is once, few, many or the class of an expanded clone; other rows omit it.

TRBV6-5	.	TRBJ1-6	.	TGTGCCAGCACTTGGGACATCGGTTATTCACCCCTCCACTTT	CASTWDIGYSPLHF
TRBV9	TRBD1	TRBJ1-5	.	TGTGCCAGCAGCGTATCGCAGGGGGATCAGCCCCAGCATTTT	CASSVSQGDQPQHF
TRBV9	.	TRBJ1-4	few	TGTGCCAGCAGCGTAGGAGGGGGAACTAATGAAAAACTGTTTTTT	CASSVGGGTNEKLFF
TRBV18	.	TRBJ1-3	.	TGTGCCAGCTCACCCAATGAGCATCGGGAAAACACCATATATTTT	CASSPNEHRENTIYF
TRBV12-5	.	TRBJ2-3	.	TGTGCTAGTGGTTTGGAGGGGGTAATAGATACGCAGTATTTT	CASGLEGVIDTQYF
TRBV28	TRBD2	TRBJ2-1	.	TGTGCCAGCAGTCGTCAGCGGGGGAGAAATGAGCAGTTCTTC	CASSRQRGRNEQFF
TRBV2	.	TRBJ1-1	few	TGTGCCAGCAGAGGAGGTACTGAAGCTTTCTTT	CASRGGTEAFF
TRBV19	.	TRBJ1-5	.	TGTGCCAGTAGTACAGGGTTTGAGGTTAGTCAGCCCCAGCATTTT	CASSTGFEVSQPQHF
TRBV2	.	TRBJ1-2	.	TGTGCCAGCAGTGAAGAACGGGGGACCTATGGCTACACCTTC	CASSEERGTYGYTF
TRBV20-1	.	TRBJ2-7	.	TGCAGTGCTCGGCTGCGCGGCGAGCAGTACTTC	CSARLRGEQYF
TRBV7-2	.	TRBJ1-1	.	TGTGCCAGCAGCTCGGGTCTTCTAAGGGGAGCTTTCTTT	CASSSGLLRGAFF
TRBV10-3	.	TRBJ2-2	.	TGTGCCACGGGACATTCCACCGGGGAGCTGTTTTTT	CATGHSTGELFF
TRBV18	.	TRBJ2-2	.	TGTGCCAGCTCACCACTTGGGGGGACTTCGGAGCTGTTTTTT	CASSPLGGTSELFF
TRBV4-2	.	TRBJ1-5	once	TGTGCCAGCAGCCAAGTGGTAGGGGCGGAGCAGCCCCAGCATTTT	CASSQVVGAEQPQHF
TRBV7-6	.	TRBJ1-6	few	TGTGCCAGCAGCCCTCAGGAGGGAAATTCACCCCTCCACTTT	CASSPQEGNSPLHF
TRBV10-3	TRBD2	TRBJ2-3	.	TGTGCCATCAAGTCGGAGCGGGGGGGGTCTCCGACAGATACGCAGTATTTT	CAIKSERGGSPTDTQYF
TRBV15	.	TRBJ1-4	.	TGTGCCACCAGCTCGACAGGACAAAATGAAAAACTGTTTTTT	CATSSTGQNEKLFF
TRBV6-5	.	TRBJ1-4	.	TGTGCCAGCCGCGTAGGGGGTAATGAAAAACTGTTTTTT	CASRVGGNEKLFF
TRBV18	.	TRBJ2-5	.	TGTGCCAGCTCACCATCCAGGCAAGAGACCCAGTACTTC	CASSPSRQETQYF
TRBV2	.	TRBJ2-2	.	TGTGCCAGCAGTGAATGGACAGATAACACCGGGGAGCTGTTTTTT	CASSEWTDNTGELFF
TRBV11-2	.	TRBJ2-1	.	TGTGCCAGCAGATTTACAGAAAATGAGCAGTTCTTC	CASRFTENEQFF
TRBV24-1	TRBD1	TRBJ2-1	.	TGTGCCACCAGCCCTCAGGGGGCGCCTAGGGATGAGCAGTTCTTC	CATSPQGAPRDEQFF
TRBV27	.	TRBJ2-1	.	TGTGCCAGCAGTTTAAGGCAGGGGGGAAGGAATGAGCAGTTCTTC	CASSLRQGGRNEQFF
TRBV5-1	.	TRBJ2-7	.	TGCGCCAGCAGCTTGGATATCGGCGAGCAGTACTTC	CASSLDIGEQYF
TRBV2	TRBD1	TRBJ2-7	.	TGTGCCAGCACAGGGGACAGGGCCACCTACGAGCAGTACTTC	CASTGDRATYEQYF
TRBV5-1	TRBD1	TRBJ2-5	once	TGCGCCAGCAGCTTGGACGGACAGGGACGCCAAGAGACCCAGTACTTC	CASSLDGQGRQETQYF
TRBV3-1/TRBV3-2	.	TRBJ1-1	.	TGTGCCAGCAGCCAAACGTCTATTAACACTGAAGCTTTCTTT	CASSQTSINTEAFF
TRBV20-1	.	TRBJ2-1	once	TGCAGTGCCCCCGAGCTGAGTGAGCAGTTCTTC	CSAPELSEQFF
TRBV7-8	.	TRBJ1-1	.	TGTGCCAGCAGCTTAGAGGCAGGGAACAAAGCTTTCTTT	CASSLEAGNKAFF
TRBV4-1	TRBD2	TRBJ2-3	.	TGCGCCAGCAGCCAACATGGGGGGGAGAGCACAGATACGCAGTATTTT	CASSQHGGESTDTQYF
TRBV19	.	TRBJ1-1	.	TGTGCCAGTAGTAGGAGGATGAACACTGAAGCTTTCTTT	CASSRRMNTEAFF